One and the same sample provided the 4 T cell receptor beta chains below, sequenced in a study of T cells after yellow fever vaccination. TCRdb redid the calling of the 5' RACE reads with MiXCR, one entry per CDR3 protein. The sample contains some 160,000 distinct CDR3 sequences, around 8.5% of which appear only once. Sequenced material: CD8+ T cells sorted from PBMCs, taken 45 days after the yellow fever booster vaccination. Every receptor here comes from a man aged 18-30 years who received the YFV17D yellow fever vaccine.

This clonotype was detected many times. The rearrangement links TRBV23-1 to TRBJ1-5; tentative D call: TRBD1 (6 bases). TRBV23-1 counts as an open reading frame of uncertain function. The CDR3 covers 15 residues. The V end was cut by 6 bases, the J end by 6 bases, with 18 bases between. The CDR3 DNA reads TGCGCCAGCAGCTACCTAACAGGGTTGAGTCAGCCCCAGCATTTT. This sequence encodes CASSYLTGLSQPQHF.

The chain has TRBV7-2 and TRBJ2-7; D is unresolved. Germline V gene data show CDR1 as SGHTA and CDR2 as FQGNSA. CDR3 size: 17 residues. V gave up 5 bases and J gave up 5 bases, with 25 bases separating them. CDR3 amino acids: CASSLPMAVWGSHEQYF. CDR3 sequence (DNA): TGTGCCAGCAGCCTCCCTATGGCCGTTTGGGGTTCTCACGAGCAGTACTTC.

The rearrangement links TRBV30 to TRBJ2-2; no clear D gene. The CDR3 spans 10 residues. Trimming took off 2 bases at V and 8 bases at J, with 3 bases between the two ends. Germline V gene lookup returns CDR1 GTSNPN and CDR2 SVGIG (reference sequence). The CDR3 nucleotides are TGTGCCTGGAGTCCAGGGGAGCTGTTTTTT. Translating it yields CAWSPGELFF.

There are a few counts of this clonotype. J is TRBJ2-1 and V is TRBV3-1, with TRBD2 identical over 13 bases. V was pared by 0 bases and J by 0 bases, with 8 bases of the junction left unmatched. Germline lookup yields CDR1 LGHDT and CDR2 YNNKEL (reference sequence). The CDR3 is 20 amino acids. The CDR3 coding sequence is TGTGCCAGCAGCCAAGAAAGCGGGAGGACTAGCGGGGGCTCCTACAATGAGCAGTTCTTC. As protein: CASSQESGRTSGGSYNEQFF.